This paragraph covers one T cell receptor (beta chain) sequence. Its specificity is not known. The junction differs from germline at one of its ends, possibly a read error. Vbeta (60) and Jbeta (13) primers were used in the PCR. Assay used: immunoSEQ multiplex PCR; TCRdb lists only in-frame clones, some missing. The data show under 120,000 clones, 60% to 75% seen once. All donors participated as healthy donors of bone marrow. The data originate from a study of cytomegalovirus exposure and HLA in healthy donors. Study-level points and caveats: Reportedly, HLA-A and HLA-B alleles of most subjects were accurately predicted from TCR beta. The majority of CMV-associated TCR beta chains were reported as apparently HLA-restricted in a later analysis. Apart from CMV serostatus, no immune exposure information was available.

The germline CDR1 and CDR2 sequences are SEHNR and FQNEAQ (reference sequence). This CDR3 is 12 amino acids long. The receptor comes from a middle-aged man in good health and CMV-seropositive. The rearrangement links TRBV7-9 to TRBJ2-1; D uncertain. Sequencing was performed on PBMCs. The CDR3 nucleotides are TGTTCCAGCAGCTTTCTTTACAATGAGCAGTTCTTC. Translated: CSSSFLYNEQFF.